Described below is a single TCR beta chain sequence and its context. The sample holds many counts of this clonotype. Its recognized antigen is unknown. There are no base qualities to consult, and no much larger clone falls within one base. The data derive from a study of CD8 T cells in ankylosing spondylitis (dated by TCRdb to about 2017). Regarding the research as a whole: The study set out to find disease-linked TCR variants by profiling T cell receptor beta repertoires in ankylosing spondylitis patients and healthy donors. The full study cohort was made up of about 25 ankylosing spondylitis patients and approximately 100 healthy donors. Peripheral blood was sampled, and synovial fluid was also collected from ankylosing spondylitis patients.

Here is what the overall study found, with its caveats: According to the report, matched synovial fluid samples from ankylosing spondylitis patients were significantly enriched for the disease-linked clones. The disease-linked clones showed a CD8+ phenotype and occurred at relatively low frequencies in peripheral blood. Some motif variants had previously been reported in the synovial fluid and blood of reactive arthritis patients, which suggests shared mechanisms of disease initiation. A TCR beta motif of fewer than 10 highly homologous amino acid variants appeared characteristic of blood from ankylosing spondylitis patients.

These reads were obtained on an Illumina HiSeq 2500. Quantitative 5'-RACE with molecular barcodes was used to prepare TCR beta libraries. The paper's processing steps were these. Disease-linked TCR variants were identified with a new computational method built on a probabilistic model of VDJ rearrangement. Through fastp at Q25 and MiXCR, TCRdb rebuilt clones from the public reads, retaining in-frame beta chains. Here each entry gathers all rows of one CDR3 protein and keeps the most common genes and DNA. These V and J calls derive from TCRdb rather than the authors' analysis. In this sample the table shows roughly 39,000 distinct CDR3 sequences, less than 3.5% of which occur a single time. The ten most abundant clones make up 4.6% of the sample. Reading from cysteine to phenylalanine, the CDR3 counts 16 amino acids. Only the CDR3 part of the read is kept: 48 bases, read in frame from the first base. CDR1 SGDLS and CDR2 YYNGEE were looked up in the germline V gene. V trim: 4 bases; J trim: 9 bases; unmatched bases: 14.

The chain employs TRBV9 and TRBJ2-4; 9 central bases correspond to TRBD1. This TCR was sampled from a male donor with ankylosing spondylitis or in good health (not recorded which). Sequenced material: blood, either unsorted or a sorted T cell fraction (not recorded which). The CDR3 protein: CASSLGTGRARVIQYF. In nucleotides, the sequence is TGTGCCAGCAGCCTAGGGACAGGGAGGGCCCGGGTCATTCAGTACTTC.